These T cell receptor beta chains were read from a single sample in a study of T cells in Graves' hyperthyroidism and ophthalmopathy. TCRdb re-called the multiplex PCR reads with MiXCR, one entry per CDR3 protein. Altogether hundreds of thousands of distinct CDR3 sequences are present, about 15% being singletons, with the ten largest covering about 4%. The sample was blood. The receptors here all came from a woman in her thirties or forties with Graves' ophthalmopathy. The CDR3 runs from the conserved cysteine through the conserved F or W. Each record gives: clone size, D gene, V gene, J gene, CDR3 protein, CDR3 DNA. A D gene is named only where the DNA matches it firmly. Only part of the rows carry a size: once, few, many, or a class if the clone is expanded.

abundance: few
d_gene: TRBD1
v_gene: TRBV19
j_gene: TRBJ1-5
CDR3aa: CASSMDRARGQPQHF
CDR3nt: TGTGCCAGTAGTATGGACAGGGCCCGCGGTCAGCCCCAGCATTTT

abundance: -
d_gene: TRBD2
v_gene: TRBV11-2
j_gene: TRBJ2-4
CDR3aa: CASSLYSGTTLGKNIQYF
CDR3nt: TGTGCCAGCAGCTTATATAGCGGGACTACGTTGGGCAAAAACATTCAGTACTTC

abundance: few
d_gene: TRBD1
v_gene: TRBV5-1
j_gene: TRBJ1-2
CDR3aa: CASSLLPGGNYGYTF
CDR3nt: TGCGCCAGCAGCTTGTTGCCAGGGGGTAACTATGGCTACACCTTC

abundance: many
d_gene: -
v_gene: TRBV28
j_gene: TRBJ1-5
CDR3aa: CASSPGPIRPQHF
CDR3nt: TGTGCCAGCAGCCCGGGACCCATCAGGCCCCAGCATTTT

abundance: many
d_gene: -
v_gene: TRBV4-3
j_gene: TRBJ1-1
CDR3aa: CASSQDQDSNTEAFF
CDR3nt: TGCGCCAGCAGCCAAGATCAGGACAGTAACACTGAAGCTTTCTTT

abundance: many
d_gene: -
v_gene: TRBV7-7
j_gene: TRBJ1-3
CDR3aa: CASSPGEGNTIYF
CDR3nt: TGTGCTAGCAGCCCAGGGGAAGGAAACACCATATATTTT

abundance: many
d_gene: -
v_gene: TRBV2
j_gene: TRBJ1-1
CDR3aa: CASTKGSTEAFF
CDR3nt: TGTGCCAGCACGAAAGGTAGCACTGAAGCTTTCTTT

abundance: many
d_gene: -
v_gene: TRBV12-3/TRBV12-4
j_gene: TRBJ2-4
CDR3aa: CASGPQRAKNIQYF
CDR3nt: TGTGCCTCAGGGCCACAGCGAGCCAAAAACATTCAGTACTTC

abundance: many
d_gene: -
v_gene: TRBV6-5
j_gene: TRBJ2-2
CDR3aa: CARVADANTGELFF
CDR3nt: TGTGCCAGGGTAGCGGACGCGAACACCGGGGAGCTGTTTTTT

abundance: few
d_gene: TRBD1
v_gene: TRBV7-6
j_gene: TRBJ2-2
CDR3aa: CASSPRPGTGDGSGELFF
CDR3nt: TGTGCCAGCAGCCCCCGACCCGGGACAGGGGACGGGTCCGGGGAGCTGTTTTTT

abundance: -
d_gene: TRBD2
v_gene: TRBV24-1
j_gene: TRBJ2-5
CDR3aa: CATSAVGLEETQYF
CDR3nt: TGTGCCACCAGTGCCGTCGGACTAGAGGAGACCCAGTACTTC

abundance: many
d_gene: TRBD1
v_gene: TRBV29-1
j_gene: TRBJ2-7
CDR3aa: CSVEDPDRDYEQYF
CDR3nt: TGCAGCGTTGAAGATCCTGACAGGGACTACGAGCAGTACTTC

abundance: many
d_gene: TRBD1
v_gene: TRBV19
j_gene: TRBJ1-5
CDR3aa: CASSIGQGFQPQHF
CDR3nt: TGTGCCAGTAGTATAGGACAGGGATTTCAGCCCCAGCATTTT

abundance: -
d_gene: TRBD1
v_gene: TRBV20-1
j_gene: TRBJ2-5
CDR3aa: CSAPGDSKRTQYF
CDR3nt: TGCAGTGCCCCAGGGGACAGTAAGAGAACCCAGTACTTC

abundance: many
d_gene: TRBD1
v_gene: TRBV10-3
j_gene: TRBJ2-7
CDR3aa: CAISETPGQPYEQYF
CDR3nt: TGTGCCATCAGTGAGACACCGGGACAGCCCTACGAGCAGTACTTC

abundance: many
d_gene: TRBD1
v_gene: TRBV20-1
j_gene: TRBJ1-2
CDR3aa: CSAAGTGANYGYTF
CDR3nt: TGCAGTGCGGCCGGGACAGGGGCTAACTATGGCTACACCTTC

abundance: many
d_gene: -
v_gene: TRBV14
j_gene: TRBJ2-7
CDR3aa: CASSHTYEQYF
CDR3nt: TGTGCCAGCAGCCATACCTACGAGCAGTACTTC

abundance: many
d_gene: TRBD1
v_gene: TRBV6-4
j_gene: TRBJ1-1
CDR3aa: CASSDFNRGRVTEAFF
CDR3nt: TGTGCCAGCAGTGACTTTAACAGGGGGAGGGTCACTGAAGCTTTCTTT

abundance: -
d_gene: -
v_gene: TRBV19
j_gene: TRBJ1-5
CDR3aa: CASSLAVGGVSNQPQHF
CDR3nt: TGTGCCAGTAGTTTGGCGGTGGGCGGTGTTAGCAATCAGCCCCAGCATTTT

abundance: -
d_gene: TRBD1
v_gene: TRBV11-3
j_gene: TRBJ2-7
CDR3aa: CASSLEGQGTYEQYF
CDR3nt: TGTGCCAGCAGCTTAGAGGGACAGGGGACCTACGAGCAGTACTTC

abundance: many
d_gene: -
v_gene: TRBV19
j_gene: TRBJ2-7
CDR3aa: CASSIDGGKAYEQYF
CDR3nt: TGTGCCAGTAGTATAGATGGCGGGAAGGCCTACGAGCAGTACTTC

abundance: many
d_gene: -
v_gene: TRBV25-1
j_gene: TRBJ1-5
CDR3aa: CASTSGHPLPDSYSNQPQHF
CDR3nt: TGTGCCAGCACATCGGGTCATCCCTTACCAGACAGCTATAGCAATCAGCCCCAGCATTTT

abundance: many
d_gene: -
v_gene: TRBV7-7
j_gene: TRBJ2-5
CDR3aa: CASSLGGSGLQETQYF
CDR3nt: TGTGCTAGCAGCTTAGGGGGTAGCGGACTCCAAGAGACCCAGTACTTC

abundance: many
d_gene: -
v_gene: TRBV20-1
j_gene: TRBJ2-7
CDR3aa: CSAGPDSYEQYF
CDR3nt: TGCAGCGCCGGACCCGACTCCTACGAGCAGTACTTC

abundance: -
d_gene: TRBD2
v_gene: TRBV11-3
j_gene: TRBJ2-7
CDR3aa: CASSLRLAGGSGEQYF
CDR3nt: TGTGCCAGCAGCTTACGACTAGCGGGAGGTTCGGGCGAGCAGTACTTC

abundance: -
d_gene: -
v_gene: TRBV13
j_gene: TRBJ1-3
CDR3aa: CASSAGDGSSGNTIYF
CDR3nt: TGTGCCAGCAGCGCAGGAGACGGAAGCTCTGGAAACACCATATATTTT

abundance: many
d_gene: TRBD1
v_gene: TRBV12-3/TRBV12-4
j_gene: TRBJ2-7
CDR3aa: CASSKPGQGFYEQYF
CDR3nt: TGTGCCAGCAGTAAACCGGGACAGGGGTTCTACGAGCAGTACTTC

abundance: -
d_gene: TRBD1
v_gene: TRBV7-9
j_gene: TRBJ1-2
CDR3aa: CASSSSGGAGGYTF
CDR3nt: TGTGCCAGCAGCTCATCAGGGGGCGCGGGGGGCTACACCTTC

abundance: -
d_gene: TRBD1
v_gene: TRBV24-1
j_gene: TRBJ2-2
CDR3aa: CATSDSDRDTGELFF
CDR3nt: TGTGCCACCAGTGATTCAGACAGGGACACCGGGGAGCTGTTTTTT

abundance: many
d_gene: -
v_gene: TRBV6-2/TRBV6-3
j_gene: TRBJ2-2
CDR3aa: CASSQDVAGELFF
CDR3nt: TGTGCCAGCAGTCAGGATGTAGCCGGGGAGCTGTTTTTT

abundance: many
d_gene: TRBD1
v_gene: TRBV12-3/TRBV12-4
j_gene: TRBJ1-1
CDR3aa: CASRDRGSEAFF
CDR3nt: TGTGCCAGCCGAGACAGGGGATCCGAAGCTTTCTTT

abundance: -
d_gene: TRBD1
v_gene: TRBV12-3/TRBV12-4
j_gene: TRBJ1-1
CDR3aa: CASSPTTGATEAFF
CDR3nt: TGTGCCAGCAGCCCCACGACAGGGGCCACTGAAGCTTTCTTT